This passage covers 3 T cell receptor beta chains from one sample sequenced in a study of blood T cell repertoires in COVID-19. Sequenced by immunoSEQ multiplex PCR; TCRdb stores in-frame clones only, minus some. Among around 250,000 clones, 82% were seen once, and the ten largest hold about 1.9%. Input material: peripheral blood. The receptors here all came from a woman of 80 years or more with acute or convalescent COVID-19.

Written as DNA, the CDR3 is TGTGCCAGCAGTTACGGGACAGGGGTAACAAACTATGGCTACACCTTC. Protein product: CASSYGTGVTNYGYTF. The chain couples TRBV6-5 to TRBJ1-2; 10 bases are shared with TRBD1. Trimming took 2 bases from V and 2 from J; bases not matched to a gene: 5. Per germline, CDR1 MNHEY and CDR2 SVGAGI. This CDR3 has 16 residues.

CDR3 loop: CASSPPGGPNTEAFF. The DNA for the CDR3 is TGTGCCAGCTCACCACCAGGGGGCCCGAACACTGAAGCTTTCTTT. The V call is TRBV18, the J call TRBJ1-1; 7 nucleotides match TRBD1. This CDR3 region has 15 residues. V dropped 0 bases and J dropped 1; count of bases not matched to a gene: 2. CDR1 is KGHSH and CDR2 is LQKENI in the germline V gene.

The CDR3 DNA follows: TGTGCCAGCAGTTACCCTAGCGGGAGTGGAGGCGAGCAGTACTTC. It yields the protein CASSYPSGSGGEQYF. This chain uses TRBV6-5 with TRBJ2-7; 10 nucleotides agree with TRBD2. From germline, CDR1 is MNHEY and CDR2 SVGAGI. V was clipped by 2 bases and J by 6 bases; unmatched bases: 7. The CDR3 covers 15 residues.